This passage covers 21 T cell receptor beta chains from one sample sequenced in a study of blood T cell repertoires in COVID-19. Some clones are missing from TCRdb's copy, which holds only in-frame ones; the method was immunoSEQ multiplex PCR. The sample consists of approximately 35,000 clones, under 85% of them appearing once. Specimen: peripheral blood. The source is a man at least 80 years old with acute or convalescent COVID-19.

The CDR3 reads CASSESGTGGGYEQFF. CDR3 bases: TGTGCCAGCAGCGAATCCGGGACAGGGGGCGGATATGAGCAGTTCTTC. This chain links TRBV3-1 (or the pseudogene TRBV3-2) with TRBJ2-1; 12 nucleotides align to TRBD1. V was pared by 5 bases and J by 8 bases, with 10 bases of the junction left unmatched. CDR3 length: 16 amino acids. Germline V gives CDR1 LGHDT, CDR2 YNNKEL (reference sequence).

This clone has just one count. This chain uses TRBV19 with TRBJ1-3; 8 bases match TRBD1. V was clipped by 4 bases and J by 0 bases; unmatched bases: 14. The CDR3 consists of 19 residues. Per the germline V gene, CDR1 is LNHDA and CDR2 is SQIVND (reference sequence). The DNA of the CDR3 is TGTGCCAGTAGTAGAAACCCGGGACAGGCGATTTTCTCTGGAAACACCATATATTTT. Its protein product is CASSRNPGQAIFSGNTIYF.

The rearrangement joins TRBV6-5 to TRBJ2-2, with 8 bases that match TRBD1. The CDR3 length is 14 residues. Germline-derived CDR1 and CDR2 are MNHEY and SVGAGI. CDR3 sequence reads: CALRQGRNTGELFF. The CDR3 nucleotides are TGTGCACTACGACAGGGGAGGAACACCGGGGAGCTGTTTTTT.

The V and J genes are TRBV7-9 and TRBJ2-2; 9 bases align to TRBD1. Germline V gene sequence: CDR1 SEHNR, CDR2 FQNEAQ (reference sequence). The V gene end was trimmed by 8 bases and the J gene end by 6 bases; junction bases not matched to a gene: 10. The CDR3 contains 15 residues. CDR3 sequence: CASLGTGSFSGELFF. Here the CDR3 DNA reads TGTGCCAGCTTGGGGACAGGGAGTTTCTCCGGGGAGCTGTTTTTT. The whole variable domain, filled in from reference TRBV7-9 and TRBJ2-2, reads DTGVSQNPRHKITKRGQNVTFRCDPISEHNRLYWYRQTLGQGPEFLTYFQNEAQLEKSRLLSDRFSAERPKGSFSTLEIQRTEQGDSAMYLCASLGTGSFSGELFFGEGSRLTVL.

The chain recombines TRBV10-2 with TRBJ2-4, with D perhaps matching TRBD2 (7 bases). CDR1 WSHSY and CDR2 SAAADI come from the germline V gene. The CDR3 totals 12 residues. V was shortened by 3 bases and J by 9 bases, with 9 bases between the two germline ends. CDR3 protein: CASSEGGVIQYF. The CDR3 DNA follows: TGCGCCAGCAGTGAAGGGGGGGTCATTCAGTACTTC.

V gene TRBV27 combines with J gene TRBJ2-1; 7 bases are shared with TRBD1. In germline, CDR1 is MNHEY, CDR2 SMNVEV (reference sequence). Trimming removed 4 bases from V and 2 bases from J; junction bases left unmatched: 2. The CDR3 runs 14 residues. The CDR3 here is CASSWGQTYNEQFF. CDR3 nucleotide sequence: TGTGCCAGCAGTTGGGGACAGACCTACAATGAGCAGTTCTTC.

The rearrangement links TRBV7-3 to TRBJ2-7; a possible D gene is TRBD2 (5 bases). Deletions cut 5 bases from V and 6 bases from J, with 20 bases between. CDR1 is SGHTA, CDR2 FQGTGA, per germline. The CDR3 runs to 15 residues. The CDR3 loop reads CASSPLPRGSGEQYF. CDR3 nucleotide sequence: TGTGCCAGCAGCCCCCTACCTCGAGGGTCGGGCGAGCAGTACTTC.

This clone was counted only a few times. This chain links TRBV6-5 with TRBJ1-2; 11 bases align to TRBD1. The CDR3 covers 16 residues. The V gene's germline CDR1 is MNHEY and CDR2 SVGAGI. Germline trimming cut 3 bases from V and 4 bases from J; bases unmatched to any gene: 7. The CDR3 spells CASSYQRTGGGYGYTF. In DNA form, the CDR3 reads TGTGCCAGCAGTTATCAACGGACAGGGGGCGGCTATGGCTACACCTTC.

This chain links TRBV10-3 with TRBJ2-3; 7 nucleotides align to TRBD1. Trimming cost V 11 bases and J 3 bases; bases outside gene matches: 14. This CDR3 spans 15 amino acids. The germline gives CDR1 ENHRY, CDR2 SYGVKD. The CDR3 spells CAVRRGGNPTDTQYF. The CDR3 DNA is TGTGCCGTTAGGCGAGGGGGCAATCCGACAGATACGCAGTATTTT.

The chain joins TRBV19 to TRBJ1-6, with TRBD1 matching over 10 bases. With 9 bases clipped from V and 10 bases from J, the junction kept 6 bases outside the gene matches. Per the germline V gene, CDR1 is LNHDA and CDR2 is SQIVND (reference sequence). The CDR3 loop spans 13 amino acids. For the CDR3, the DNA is TGTGCCAGACCCGGGACAGGGGTGTCACCCCTCCACTTT. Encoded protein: CARPGTGVSPLHF.

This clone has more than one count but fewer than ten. The CDR3 coding sequence is TGCGCCAGCAGCTTGGGATGGGACAGGGTAACCTACGAGCAGTACTTC. Encoded protein: CASSLGWDRVTYEQYF. The chain carries TRBV5-1 and TRBJ2-7, with 9 bases identical to TRBD1. Germline assignment: CDR1 SGHRS and CDR2 YFSETQ. Trimming removed 0 bases from V and 2 bases from J; junction bases left unmatched: 6. The CDR3 covers 16 residues. Looking up the rest from reference TRBV5-1 and TRBJ2-7 gives the full variable domain: KAGVTQTPRYLIKTRGQQVTLSCSPISGHRSVSWYQQTPGQGLQFLFEYFSETQRNKGNFPGRFSGRQFSNSRSEMNVSTLELGDSALYLCASSLGWDRVTYEQYFGPGTRLTVT.

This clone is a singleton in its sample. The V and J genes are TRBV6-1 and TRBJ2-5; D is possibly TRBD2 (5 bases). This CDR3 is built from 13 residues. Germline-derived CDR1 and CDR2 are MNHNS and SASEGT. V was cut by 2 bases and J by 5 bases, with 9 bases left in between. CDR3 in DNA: TGTGCCAGCAGTGAACGGACTCTGGAGACCCAGTACTTC. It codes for CASSERTLETQYF.

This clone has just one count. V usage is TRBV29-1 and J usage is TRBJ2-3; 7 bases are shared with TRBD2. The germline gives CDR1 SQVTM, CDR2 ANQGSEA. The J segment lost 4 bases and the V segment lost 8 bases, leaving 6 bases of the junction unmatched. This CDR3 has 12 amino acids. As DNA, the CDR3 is TGCAGCCCCGGGGGGATGGCAGATACGCAGTATTTT. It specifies CSPGGMADTQYF.

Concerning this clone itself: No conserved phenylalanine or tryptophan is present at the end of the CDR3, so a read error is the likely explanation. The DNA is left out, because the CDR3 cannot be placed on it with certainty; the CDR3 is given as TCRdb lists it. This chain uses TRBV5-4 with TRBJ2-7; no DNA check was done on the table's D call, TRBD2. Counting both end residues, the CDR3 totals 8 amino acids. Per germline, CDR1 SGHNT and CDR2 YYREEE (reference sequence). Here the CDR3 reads CASSFSSP.

The CDR3 DNA reads as TGCGCCAGCACCTCCCACCCGGGACAGACGGGCGAGCAGTACTTC. Amino acids: CASTSHPGQTGEQYF. The chain links TRBV5-1 to TRBJ2-7, with TRBD1 identical over 7 bases. CDR3 size: 15 residues. Germline values: CDR1 SGHRS, CDR2 YFSETQ. The V gene end was trimmed by 6 bases and the J gene end by 6 bases; junction bases not matched to a gene: 15.

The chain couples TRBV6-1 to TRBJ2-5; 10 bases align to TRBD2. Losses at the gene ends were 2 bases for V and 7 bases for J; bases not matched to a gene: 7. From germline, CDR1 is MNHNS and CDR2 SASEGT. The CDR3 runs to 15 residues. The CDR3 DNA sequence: TGTGCCAGCAGTGAACTCAGCGGGGGGGCGGGGACCCAGTACTTC. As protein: CASSELSGGAGTQYF.

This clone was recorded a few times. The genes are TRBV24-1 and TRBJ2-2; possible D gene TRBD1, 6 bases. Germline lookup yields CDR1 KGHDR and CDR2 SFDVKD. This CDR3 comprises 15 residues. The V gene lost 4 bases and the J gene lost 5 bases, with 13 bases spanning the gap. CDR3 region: CATSDPGDRTGELFF. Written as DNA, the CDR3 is TGTGCCACCAGTGACCCAGGGGATAGGACCGGGGAGCTGTTTTTT.

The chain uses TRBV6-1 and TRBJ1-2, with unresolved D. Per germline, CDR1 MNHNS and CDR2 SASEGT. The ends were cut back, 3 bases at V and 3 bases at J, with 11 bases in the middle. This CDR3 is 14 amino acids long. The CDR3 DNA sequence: TGTGCCAGCAGTGATGAGGGTCCGGACTATGGCTACACCTTC. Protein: CASSDEGPDYGYTF.

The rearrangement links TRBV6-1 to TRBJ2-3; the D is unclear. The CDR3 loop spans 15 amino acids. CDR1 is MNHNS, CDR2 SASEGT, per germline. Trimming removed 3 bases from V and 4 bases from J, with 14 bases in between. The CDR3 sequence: CASSEIDLSSDTQYF. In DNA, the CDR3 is TGTGCCAGCAGTGAGATAGACTTATCCTCAGATACGCAGTATTTT.

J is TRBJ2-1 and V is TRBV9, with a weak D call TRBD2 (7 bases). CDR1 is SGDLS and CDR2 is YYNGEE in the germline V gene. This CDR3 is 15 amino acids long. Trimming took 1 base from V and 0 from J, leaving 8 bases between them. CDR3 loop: CASSVRGASYNEQFF. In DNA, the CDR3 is TGTGCCAGCAGCGTACGGGGGGCCTCCTACAATGAGCAGTTCTTC.

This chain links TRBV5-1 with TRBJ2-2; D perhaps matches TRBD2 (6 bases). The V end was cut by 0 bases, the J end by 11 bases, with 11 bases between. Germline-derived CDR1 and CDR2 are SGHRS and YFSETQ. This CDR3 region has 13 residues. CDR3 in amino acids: CASSLAGSRELFF. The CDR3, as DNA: TGCGCCAGCAGCTTGGCCGGGAGCCGAGAGCTGTTTTTT.